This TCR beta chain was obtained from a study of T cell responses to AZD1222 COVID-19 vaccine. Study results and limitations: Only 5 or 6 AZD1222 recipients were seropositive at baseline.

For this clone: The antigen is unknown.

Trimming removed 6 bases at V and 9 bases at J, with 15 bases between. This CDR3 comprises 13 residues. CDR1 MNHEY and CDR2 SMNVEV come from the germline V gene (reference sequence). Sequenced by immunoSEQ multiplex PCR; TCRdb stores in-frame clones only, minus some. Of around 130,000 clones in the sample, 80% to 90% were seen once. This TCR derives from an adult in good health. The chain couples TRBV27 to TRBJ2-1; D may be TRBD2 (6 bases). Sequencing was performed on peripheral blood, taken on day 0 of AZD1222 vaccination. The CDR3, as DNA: TGTGCCAGCAGCCCGGACTATTTGGCTGAGCAGTTCTTC. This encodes CASSPDYLAEQFF.